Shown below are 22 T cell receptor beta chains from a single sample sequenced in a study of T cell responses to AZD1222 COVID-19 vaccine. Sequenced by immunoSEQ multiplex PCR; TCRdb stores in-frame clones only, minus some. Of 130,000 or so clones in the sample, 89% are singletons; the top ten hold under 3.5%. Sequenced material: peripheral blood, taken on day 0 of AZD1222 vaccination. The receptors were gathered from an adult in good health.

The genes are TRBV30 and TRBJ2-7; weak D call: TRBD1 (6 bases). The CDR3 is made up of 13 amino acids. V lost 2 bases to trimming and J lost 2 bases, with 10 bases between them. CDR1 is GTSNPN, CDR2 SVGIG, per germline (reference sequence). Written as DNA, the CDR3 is TGTGCCTGGAGTCCCAGGGGTCCCTACGAGCAGTACTTC. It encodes CAWSPRGPYEQYF.

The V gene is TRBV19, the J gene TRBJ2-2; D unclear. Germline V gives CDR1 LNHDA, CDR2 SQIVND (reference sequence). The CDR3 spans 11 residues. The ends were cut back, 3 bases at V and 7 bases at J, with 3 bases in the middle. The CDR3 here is CASSMGGELFF. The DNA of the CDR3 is TGTGCCAGTAGTATGGGCGGGGAGCTGTTTTTT. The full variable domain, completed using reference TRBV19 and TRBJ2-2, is DGGITQSPKYLFRKEGQNVTLSCEQNLNHDAMYWYRQDPGQGLRLIYYSQIVNDFQKGDIAEGYSVSREKKESFPLTVTSAQKNPTAFYLCASSMGGELFFGEGSRLTVL.

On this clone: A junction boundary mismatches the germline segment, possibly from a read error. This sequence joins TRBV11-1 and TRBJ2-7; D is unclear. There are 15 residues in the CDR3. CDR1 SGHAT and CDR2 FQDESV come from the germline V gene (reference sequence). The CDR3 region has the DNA TGTGCCAGCAGCCACTCCTTAGAAATCTCCCACGAGCAGTACTTC. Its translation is CASSHSLEISHEQYF.

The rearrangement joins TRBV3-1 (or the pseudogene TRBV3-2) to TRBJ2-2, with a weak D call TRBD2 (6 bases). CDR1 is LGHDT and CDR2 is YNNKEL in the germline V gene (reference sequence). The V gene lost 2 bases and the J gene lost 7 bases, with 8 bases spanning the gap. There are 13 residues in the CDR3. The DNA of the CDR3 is TGTGCCAGCAGCCAACTGGGGGGCGGGGAGCTGTTTTTT. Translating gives CASSQLGGGELFF.

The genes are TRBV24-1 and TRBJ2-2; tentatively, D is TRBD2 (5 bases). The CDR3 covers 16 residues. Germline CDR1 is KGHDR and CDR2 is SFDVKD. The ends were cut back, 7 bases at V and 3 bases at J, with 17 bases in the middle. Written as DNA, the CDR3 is TGTGCCACCAGCCTGCCGGGCCGGCGGGACACCGGGGAGCTGTTTTTT. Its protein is CATSLPGRRDTGELFF.

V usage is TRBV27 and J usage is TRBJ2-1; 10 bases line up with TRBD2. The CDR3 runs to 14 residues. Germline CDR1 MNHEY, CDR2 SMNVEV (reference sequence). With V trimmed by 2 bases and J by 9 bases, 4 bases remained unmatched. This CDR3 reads CASSLGLAGVEQFF. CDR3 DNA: TGTGCCAGCAGTTTAGGGCTAGCGGGAGTTGAGCAGTTCTTC.

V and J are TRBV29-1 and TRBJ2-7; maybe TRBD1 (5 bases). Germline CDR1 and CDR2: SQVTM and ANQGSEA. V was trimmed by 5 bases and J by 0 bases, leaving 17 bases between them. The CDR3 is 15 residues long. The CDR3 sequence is CSVQSAPDSSYEQYF. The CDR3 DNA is TGCAGCGTTCAGTCAGCACCCGACAGCTCCTACGAGCAGTACTTC.

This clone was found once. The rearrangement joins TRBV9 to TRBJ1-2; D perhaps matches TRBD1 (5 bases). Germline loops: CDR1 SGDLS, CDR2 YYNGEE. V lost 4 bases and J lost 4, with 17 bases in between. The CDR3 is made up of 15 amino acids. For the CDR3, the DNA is TGTGCCAGCAGCCCCGGGGCAGCGGCAGGCTATGGCTACACCTTC. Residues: CASSPGAAAGYGYTF. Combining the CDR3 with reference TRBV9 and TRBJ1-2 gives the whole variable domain DSGVTQTPKHLITATGQRVTLRCSPRSGDLSVYWYQQSLDQGLQFLIQYYNGEERAKGNILERFSAQQFPDLHSELNLSSLELGDSALYFCASSPGAAAGYGYTFGSGTRLTVV.

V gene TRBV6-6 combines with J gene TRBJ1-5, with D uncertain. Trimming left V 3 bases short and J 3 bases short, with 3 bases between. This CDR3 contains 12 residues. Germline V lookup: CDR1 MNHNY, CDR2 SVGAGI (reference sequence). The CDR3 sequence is CASSYLNQPQHF. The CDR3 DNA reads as TGTGCCAGCAGTTATCTCAATCAGCCCCAGCATTTT.

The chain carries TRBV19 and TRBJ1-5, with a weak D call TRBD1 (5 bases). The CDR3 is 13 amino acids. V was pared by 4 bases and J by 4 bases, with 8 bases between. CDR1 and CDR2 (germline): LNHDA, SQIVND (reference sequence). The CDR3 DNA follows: TGTGCCAGTAGTAAACAGGCTAATCAGCCCCAGCATTTT. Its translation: CASSKQANQPQHF.

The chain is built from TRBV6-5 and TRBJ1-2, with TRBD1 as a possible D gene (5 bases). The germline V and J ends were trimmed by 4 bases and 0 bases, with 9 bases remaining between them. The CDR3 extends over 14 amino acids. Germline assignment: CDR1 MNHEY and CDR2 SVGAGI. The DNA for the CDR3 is TGTGCCAGCAGTTTACAGGTAGCTAACTATGGCTACACCTTC. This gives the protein CASSLQVANYGYTF.

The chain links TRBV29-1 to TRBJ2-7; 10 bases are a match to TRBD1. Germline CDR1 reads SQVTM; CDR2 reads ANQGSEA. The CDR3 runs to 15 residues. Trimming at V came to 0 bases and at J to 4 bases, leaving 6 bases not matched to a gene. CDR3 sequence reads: CSVEDWGTGVYEQYF. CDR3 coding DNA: TGCAGCGTTGAAGACTGGGGGACAGGGGTATACGAGCAGTACTTC.

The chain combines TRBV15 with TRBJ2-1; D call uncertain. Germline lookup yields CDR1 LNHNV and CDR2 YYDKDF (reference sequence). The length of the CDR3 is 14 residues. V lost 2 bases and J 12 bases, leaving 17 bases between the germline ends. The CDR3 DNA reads TGTGCCACCAGCAGACGCGGACCGTCGGATGGGCAGTTCTTC. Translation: CATSRRGPSDGQFF. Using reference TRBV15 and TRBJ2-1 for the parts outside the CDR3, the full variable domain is DAMVIQNPRYQVTQFGKPVTLSCSQTLNHNVMYWYQQKSSQAPKLLFHYYDKDFNNEADTPDNFQSRRPNTSFCFLDIRSPGLGDTAMYLCATSRRGPSDGQFFGPGTRLTVL.

DNA for the CDR3: TGTGCCACCAGTGATTTTCGGCAGCCCTACGAGCAGTACTTC. It is translated as CATSDFRQPYEQYF. V is TRBV24-1 and J is TRBJ2-7, with unresolved D. CDR3 length: 14 residues. The V and J ends lost 1 base and 2 bases respectively, with 8 bases between them. Per germline, CDR1 KGHDR and CDR2 SFDVKD.

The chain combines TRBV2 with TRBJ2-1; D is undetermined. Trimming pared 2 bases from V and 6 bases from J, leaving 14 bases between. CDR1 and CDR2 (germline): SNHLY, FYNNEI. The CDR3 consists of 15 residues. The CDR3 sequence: CASSERQPGRNEQFF. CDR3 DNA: TGTGCCAGCAGTGAAAGGCAACCCGGGCGCAATGAGCAGTTCTTC.

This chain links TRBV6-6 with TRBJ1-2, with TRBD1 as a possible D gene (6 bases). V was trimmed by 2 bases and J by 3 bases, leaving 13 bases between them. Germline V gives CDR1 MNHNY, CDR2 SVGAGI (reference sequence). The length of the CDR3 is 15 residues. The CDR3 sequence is CASSYEGGGYYGYTF. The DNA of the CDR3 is TGTGCCAGCAGTTACGAGGGCGGGGGCTACTATGGCTACACCTTC.

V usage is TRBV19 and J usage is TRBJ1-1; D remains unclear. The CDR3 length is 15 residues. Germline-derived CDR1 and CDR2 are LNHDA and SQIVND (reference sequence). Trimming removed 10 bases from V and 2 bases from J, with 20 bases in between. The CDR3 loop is CATSIGYPSNTEAFF. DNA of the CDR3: TGTGCCACCTCTATTGGCTACCCCAGCAACACTGAAGCTTTCTTT.

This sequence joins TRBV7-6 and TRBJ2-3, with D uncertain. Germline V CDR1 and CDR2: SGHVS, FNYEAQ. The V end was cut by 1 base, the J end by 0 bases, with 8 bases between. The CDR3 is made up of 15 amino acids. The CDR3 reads CASSLGGASTDTQYF. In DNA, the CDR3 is TGTGCCAGCAGCTTAGGAGGAGCTAGCACAGATACGCAGTATTTT.

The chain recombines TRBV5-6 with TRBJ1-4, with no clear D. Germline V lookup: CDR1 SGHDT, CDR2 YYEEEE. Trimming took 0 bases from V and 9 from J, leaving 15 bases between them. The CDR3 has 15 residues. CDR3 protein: CASSLGRVSSQKLFF. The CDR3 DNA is TGTGCCAGCAGCTTGGGTCGGGTTAGCTCACAAAAACTGTTTTTT.

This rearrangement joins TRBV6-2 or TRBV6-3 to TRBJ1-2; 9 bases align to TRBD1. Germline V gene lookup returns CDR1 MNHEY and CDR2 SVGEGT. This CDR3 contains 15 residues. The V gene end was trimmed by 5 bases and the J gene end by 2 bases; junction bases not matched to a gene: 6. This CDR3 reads CASSHLGTGNYGYTF. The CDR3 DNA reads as TGTGCCAGCAGTCATCTAGGGACAGGGAACTATGGCTACACCTTC.

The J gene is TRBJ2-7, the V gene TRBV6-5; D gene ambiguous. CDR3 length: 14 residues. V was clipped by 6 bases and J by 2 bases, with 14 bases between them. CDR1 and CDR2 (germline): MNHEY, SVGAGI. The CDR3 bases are TGTGCCAGCAGCAACGATCGCTGGGCCTACGAGCAGTACTTC. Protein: CASSNDRWAYEQYF.

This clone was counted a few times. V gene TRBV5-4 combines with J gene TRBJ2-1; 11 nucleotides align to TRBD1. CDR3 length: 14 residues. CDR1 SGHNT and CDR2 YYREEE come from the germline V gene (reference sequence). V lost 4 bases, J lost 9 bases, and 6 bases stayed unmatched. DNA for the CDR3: TGTGCCAGCAGCCCTGGGACAGGGGGTATTGAGCAGTTCTTC. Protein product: CASSPGTGGIEQFF.